These 17 T cell receptor beta chains were all obtained from the same sample, sequenced in a study of control samples from healthy donors and cancer patients. The method was immunoSEQ multiplex PCR; TCRdb's version includes in-frame clones alone and lacks a portion of them. The repertoire holds about 130,000 clones, with about nine tenths as singletons. Sequenced sample: PBMCs. The source of these receptors is a man aged 50 to 59 with head and neck cancer.

In DNA form, the CDR3 reads TGTGCCAGTCTCCGCCTAGCGGGAACGTCGGATACGCAGTATTTT. Translation gives CASLRLAGTSDTQYF. The gene calls are TRBV7-2 and TRBJ2-3, with 9 bases identical to TRBD2. This CDR3 contains 15 residues. In germline, CDR1 is SGHTA, CDR2 FQGNSA. Trimming took 9 bases from V and 6 from J; bases not matched to a gene: 13.

The V and J genes are TRBV6-5 and TRBJ1-5; D might be TRBD1 (6 bases). Germline assignment: CDR1 MNHEY and CDR2 SVGAGI. The CDR3 is 14 amino acids. The V end was cut by 6 bases, the J end by 2 bases, with 11 bases between. The CDR3 reads CASSNRQGNQPQHF. CDR3 nucleotide sequence: TGTGCCAGCAGCAATAGACAGGGCAATCAGCCCCAGCATTTT.

A single count supports this clone. The chain joins TRBV5-4 to TRBJ2-2, with 8 bases aligning to TRBD2. The CDR3 sequence is 15 residues long. The germline V gene has CDR1 SGHNT and CDR2 YYREEE (reference sequence). The V and J ends lost 4 bases and 5 bases, in that order; junction bases with no gene match: 7. CDR3 loop: CASSVSGILTGELFF. The CDR3 nucleotides read TGTGCCAGCAGCGTTAGCGGGATATTAACCGGGGAGCTGTTTTTT.

The chain has TRBV10-3 and TRBJ1-5, with 9 bases lining up with TRBD1. Germline trimming cut 1 base from V and 4 bases from J; bases unmatched to any gene: 8. CDR1 ENHRY and CDR2 SYGVKD come from the germline V gene. The CDR3 spans 17 residues. As DNA, the CDR3 is TGTGCCATCAGTGAGTTAAACGGGACAGGGTGGAATCAGCCCCAGCATTTT. It yields the protein CAISELNGTGWNQPQHF.

The gene calls are TRBV28 and TRBJ2-5, with D uncertain. The germline gives CDR1 MDHEN, CDR2 SYDVKM. This CDR3 region has 13 residues. V gave up 3 bases and J gave up 3 bases, with 8 bases separating them. CDR3 amino acids: CASSLARKETQYF. The CDR3 region has the DNA TGTGCCAGCAGTTTGGCCCGAAAAGAGACCCAGTACTTC.

The chain has TRBV4-1 and TRBJ2-1, with D hard to call. The CDR3 covers 13 residues. With 1 base removed from V and 8 bases from J, the gap between germline ends came to 9 bases. Germline V gene sequence: CDR1 MGHRA, CDR2 YSYEKL. CDR3 coding DNA: TGCGCCAGCAGCCAAGTGACTTCATATGAGCAGTTCTTC. Residues: CASSQVTSYEQFF.

The chain carries TRBV28 and TRBJ2-7; weak D call: TRBD1 (7 bases). The CDR3 covers 15 residues. CDR1 is MDHEN and CDR2 is SYDVKM in the germline V gene. Trimming shortened V by 5 bases and J by 4 bases, and 18 bases separated the two germline ends. CDR3 nucleotides: TGTGCCAGCAGTGGCCGGGGGACAGCGACTTACGAGCAGTACTTC. Translating it yields CASSGRGTATYEQYF.

The CDR3 region is CSVEGLGENEQFF. CDR3 DNA sequence: TGCAGCGTCGAGGGTTTGGGGGAAAATGAGCAGTTCTTC. V and J are TRBV29-1 and TRBJ2-1; TRBD1 or TRBD2 may be the D gene (5 bases each). The CDR3 contains 13 residues. From germline, CDR1 is SQVTM and CDR2 ANQGSEA. V dropped 6 bases and J dropped 7 bases, with 16 bases sitting between them.

The chain joins TRBV20-1 to TRBJ1-2, with a weak D call TRBD1 (5 bases). Looked up from germline, CDR1 is DFQATT and CDR2 is SNEGSKA (reference sequence). With 7 bases removed from V and 2 bases from J, the gap between germline ends came to 8 bases. This CDR3 spans 11 amino acids. CDR3 sequence (DNA): TGCAGTGTCGACAGCAACTATGGCTACACCTTC. This translates into CSVDSNYGYTF.

V is TRBV5-1 and J is TRBJ2-5; a possible D gene is TRBD1 (6 bases). CDR3 length equals 16 residues. Looked up from germline, CDR1 is SGHRS and CDR2 is YFSETQ. V was cut by 5 bases and J by 5 bases, with 22 bases left in between. In nucleotides, the CDR3 is TGCGCCAGCAGTTGGGACCGGGATTTACAGGGTGAGACCCAGTACTTC. Encoded protein: CASSWDRDLQGETQYF.

The rearrangement links TRBV29-1 to TRBJ1-1, with a possible D match to TRBD1 (5 bases). CDR3 length: 11 residues. Germline V gene sequence: CDR1 SQVTM, CDR2 ANQGSEA. V was pared by 7 bases and J by 4 bases, with 10 bases between. In DNA, the CDR3 is TGCAGCGGCCGGGACGGCACTGAAGCTTTCTTT. Residues: CSGRDGTEAFF.

This rearrangement joins TRBV19 to TRBJ2-7, with no clear D. There are 14 residues in the CDR3. V dropped 5 bases and J dropped 1 base, with 12 bases sitting between them. Germline CDR1 reads LNHDA; CDR2 reads SQIVND (reference sequence). The CDR3 DNA is TGTGCCAGTAGTTCCCCCGGGCTATCCTACGAGCAGTACTTC. It codes for CASSSPGLSYEQYF.

The rearrangement joins TRBV4-1 to TRBJ1-1; 7 positions match TRBD1. The germline V gene has CDR1 MGHRA and CDR2 YSYEKL. CDR3 size: 16 residues. The ends lost 2 bases at V and 1 base at J; junction bases unmatched: 7. The chain's CDR3 is CASSQQEQGWNTEAFF. CDR3 coding DNA: TGCGCCAGCAGCCAACAAGAACAGGGGTGGAACACTGAAGCTTTCTTT.

V and J are TRBV6-2 or TRBV6-3 and TRBJ2-2; tentatively, D is TRBD2 (6 bases). Trimming stripped 8 bases from V and 4 bases from J, with 11 bases between. Germline-derived CDR1 and CDR2 are MNHEY and SVGEGT. The length of the CDR3 is 13 residues. Here the CDR3 reads CASGWGGTGELFF. CDR3 sequence (DNA): TGTGCCAGCGGTTGGGGAGGCACCGGGGAGCTGTTTTTT.

This clone was picked up one time. The rearrangement uses TRBV28 and TRBJ1-1; 7 nucleotides line up with TRBD1. J was trimmed by 0 bases and V by 8 bases; bases with no gene match: 12. The CDR3 runs to 16 residues. Germline V gives CDR1 MDHEN, CDR2 SYDVKM. CDR3: CASGIPDRPMNTEAFF. The CDR3 nucleotides are TGTGCCAGCGGTATACCGGACAGGCCTATGAACACTGAAGCTTTCTTT.

V gene TRBV20-1 combines with J gene TRBJ2-7; perhaps TRBD2 as D (6 bases). The germline V gene encodes CDR1 DFQATT and CDR2 SNEGSKA (reference sequence). This CDR3 region has 10 residues. The CDR3 DNA reads TGCAGGACGACTAGGGGCGAGCAGTACTTC. It encodes CRTTRGEQYF.

The chain employs TRBV5-1 and TRBJ2-7, with 8 bases that match TRBD1. Trimming took 2 bases from V and 6 from J; bases not matched to a gene: 10. The germline gives CDR1 SGHRS, CDR2 YFSETQ. This CDR3 has 15 residues. The CDR3 bases are TGCGCCAGCAGCTTATCAGGGGGCGGTGGCCGCGAGCAGTACTTC. Translating it yields CASSLSGGGGREQYF.